One and the same sample provided the 29 T cell receptor beta chains below, sequenced in a study of graft-versus-host responses after intestinal transplantation. Generated by immunoSEQ multiplex PCR, the TCRdb table keeps only in-frame clones and is missing some. The profile shows approximately 70,000 clones, 92% of them singletons. The sequencing here drew on bone marrow, taken nearly 750 days after intestinal transplantation. These receptors were collected from a human patient who received an intestinal transplant, so some T cells may come from the graft donor.

The chain carries TRBV7-9 and TRBJ2-1; 11 positions agree with TRBD2. The CDR3 is 15 residues long. Germline V gene lookup returns CDR1 SEHNR and CDR2 FQNEAQ (reference sequence). Trimming cost V 0 bases and J 5 bases; bases outside gene matches: 0. CDR3 loop: CASSLALAGDNEQFF. CDR3 sequence (DNA): TGTGCCAGCAGCTTAGCACTAGCGGGAGACAATGAGCAGTTCTTC.

The chain uses TRBV11-2 and TRBJ1-1; weak D call: TRBD1 (5 bases). Germline-derived CDR1 and CDR2 are SGHAT and FQNNGV. Trimming stripped 1 base from V and 7 bases from J, with 13 bases between. The CDR3 length is 14 residues. The CDR3 coding sequence is TGTGCCAGCAGCTTAGCACGGGGGTGGGGTGAAGCTTTCTTT. It encodes CASSLARGWGEAFF.

The chain has TRBV5-6 and TRBJ2-1, with 7 bases that match TRBD1. J was trimmed by 0 bases and V by 4 bases; bases with no gene match: 4. The CDR3 length is 15 residues. Looked up from germline, CDR1 is SGHDT and CDR2 is YYEEEE. CDR3 DNA: TGTGCCAGCAGCGGACAGGCCCGCTCCTACAATGAGCAGTTCTTC. Amino acid sequence: CASSGQARSYNEQFF.

The chain uses TRBV10-3 and TRBJ2-4; D possibly corresponds to TRBD2 (5 bases). Per the germline V gene, CDR1 is ENHRY and CDR2 is SYGVKD. V was trimmed by 3 bases and J by 10 bases, leaving 10 bases between them. The CDR3 is made up of 12 amino acids. CDR3 region: CAISDSRGIQYF. The CDR3, as DNA: TGTGCCATCAGTGACTCCAGAGGGATTCAGTACTTC.

The rearrangement links TRBV11-2 to TRBJ1-1; 9 bases map to TRBD1. CDR1 SGHAT and CDR2 FQNNGV come from the germline V gene. After removal of 5 bases from V and 7 bases from J, the junction contained 5 bases not matched to a gene. The CDR3 is 13 residues long. Here the CDR3 reads CASSTQGAVEAFF. CDR3 bases: TGTGCCAGCAGCACACAGGGGGCTGTTGAAGCTTTCTTT.

V usage is TRBV7-9 and J usage is TRBJ2-7; D possibly matches TRBD1 or TRBD2 (6 bases each). Germline V lookup: CDR1 SEHNR, CDR2 FQNEAQ (reference sequence). The V end was cut by 11 bases, the J end by 2 bases, with 16 bases between. The CDR3 length is 13 residues. The CDR3 DNA reads TGTGCCGGAGGGGGACAAGGGGCCTACGAGCAGTACTTC. It translates to CAGGGQGAYEQYF.

The chain carries TRBV30 and TRBJ2-2; TRBD2 aligns across 9 bases. The CDR3 loop spans 15 amino acids. Unmatched junction bases numbered 7, after V lost 2 bases and J lost 6 bases. Germline-derived CDR1 and CDR2 are GTSNPN and SVGIG (reference sequence). The CDR3 here is CAWSLGLASSGELFF. The CDR3 bases are TGTGCCTGGAGTCTCGGACTAGCGTCGTCCGGGGAGCTGTTTTTT.

The chain recombines TRBV5-1 with TRBJ2-1; TRBD1 matches at 9 bases. The germline V gene encodes CDR1 SGHRS and CDR2 YFSETQ. Trimming cost V 9 bases and J 6 bases; bases outside gene matches: 10. The CDR3 loop spans 14 amino acids. The CDR3 reads CATQTGGGGNEQFF. The CDR3 bases are TGCGCCACCCAAACAGGGGGCGGTGGCAATGAGCAGTTCTTC. Looking up the rest from reference TRBV5-1 and TRBJ2-1 gives the full variable domain: KAGVTQTPRYLIKTRGQQVTLSCSPISGHRSVSWYQQTPGQGLQFLFEYFSETQRNKGNFPGRFSGRQFSNSRSEMNVSTLELGDSALYLCATQTGGGGNEQFFGPGTRLTVL.

This clone was seen just once. V gene TRBV28 combines with J gene TRBJ2-6, with D uncertain. Germline-derived CDR1 and CDR2 are MDHEN and SYDVKM. The CDR3 runs to 16 residues. The V end lost 2 bases, the J end lost 1 base, and 9 bases lay between the germline ends. The DNA of the CDR3 is TGTGCCAGCAGTTTAGGCACCGCGTCTGGGGCCAACGTCCTGACTTTC. It codes for CASSLGTASGANVLTF.

The chain couples TRBV13 to TRBJ2-7, with TRBD2 matching 10 bases. The CDR3 sequence is 15 residues long. Trimming at V came to 0 bases and at J to 3 bases, leaving 2 bases not matched to a gene. CDR1 is PRHDT and CDR2 is FYEKMQ in the germline V gene (reference sequence). CDR3 in DNA: TGTGCCAGCAGCTTAGGGCTAGCGGGGGTCTACGAGCAGTACTTC. The encoded protein is CASSLGLAGVYEQYF.

The chain couples TRBV6-6 to TRBJ1-3; 7 bases map to TRBD1. This CDR3 spans 14 amino acids. J was trimmed by 0 bases and V by 6 bases; bases with no gene match: 2. Germline V gives CDR1 MNHNY, CDR2 SVGAGI (reference sequence). The CDR3 DNA follows: TGTGCCAGCAGCAGGGACAGCTCTGGAAACACCATATATTTT. Protein sequence: CASSRDSSGNTIYF.

The chain couples TRBV10-3 to TRBJ2-7; 7 bases align to TRBD2. The germline V gene has CDR1 ENHRY and CDR2 SYGVKD. Trimming removed 5 bases from V and 5 bases from J; junction bases left unmatched: 3. The CDR3 spans 12 residues. DNA of the CDR3: TGTGCCATCAGTTTAACTAGCGACGAGCAGTACTTC. Protein sequence: CAISLTSDEQYF.

The chain has TRBV14 and TRBJ1-2; D is uncertain. Trimming took 3 bases from V and 5 from J, leaving 10 bases between them. The germline CDR1 and CDR2 sequences are SGHDN and FVKESK. The length of the CDR3 is 13 residues. For the CDR3, the DNA is TGTGCCAGCAGCCACCGACACCTTTATGGCTACACCTTC. This codes for CASSHRHLYGYTF.

With respect to this clone: The same CDR3 arises from other DNA sequences in this sample as well. This chain links TRBV6-1 with TRBJ1-5; D uncertain. The CDR3 loop spans 14 amino acids. CDR1 is MNHNS and CDR2 is SASEGT in the germline V gene. Trimming removed 2 bases at V and 5 bases at J, with 10 bases between. DNA of the CDR3: TGTGCCAGCAGTGAATCGATCAGAGATCAGCCCCAGCATTTT. This codes for CASSESIRDQPQHF.

The CDR3 sequence: CAWSVTGGGYTF. The CDR3 region has the DNA TGTGCCTGGAGTGTGACAGGGGGCGGCTACACCTTC. The chain joins TRBV30 to TRBJ1-2, with 10 bases lining up with TRBD1. The V gene end was trimmed by 0 bases and the J gene end by 8 bases; junction bases not matched to a gene: 0. The CDR3 consists of 12 residues. The germline V gene encodes CDR1 GTSNPN and CDR2 SVGIG (reference sequence).

This chain connects TRBV6-5 to TRBJ1-2; D may be TRBD1 (5 bases). This CDR3 has 13 amino acids. Trimming stripped 4 bases from V and 5 bases from J, with 11 bases between. The germline gives CDR1 MNHEY, CDR2 SVGAGI. CDR3 region: CASSSRGEYGYTF. In nucleotides, the CDR3 is TGTGCCAGCAGTTCCAGAGGGGAATATGGCTACACCTTC.

V gene TRBV19 combines with J gene TRBJ2-7; weak D call: TRBD2 (6 bases). The CDR3 is 15 amino acids. Germline V gene data show CDR1 as LNHDA and CDR2 as SQIVND (reference sequence). V lost 3 bases to trimming and J lost 0 bases, with 12 bases between them. CDR3 in DNA: TGTGCCAGTAGTATCGCCGGCGGGATCTCCTACGAGCAGTACTTC. It translates to CASSIAGGISYEQYF.

The rearrangement joins TRBV6-6 to TRBJ2-7; unclear D gene. This CDR3 region has 14 residues. The germline V and J ends were trimmed by 0 bases and 2 bases, with 8 bases remaining between them. The V gene's germline CDR1 is MNHNY and CDR2 SVGAGI (reference sequence). Here the CDR3 reads CASSYSSLTYEQYF. In nucleotides, the CDR3 is TGTGCCAGCAGTTACTCGTCGCTGACCTACGAGCAGTACTTC.

J is TRBJ2-2 and V is TRBV6-4; the D is unclear. Germline CDR1 reads MRHNA; CDR2 reads SNTAGT. This CDR3 region has 12 residues. V dropped 3 bases and J dropped 5 bases, with 4 bases sitting between them. Written as DNA, the CDR3 is TGTGCCAGCAGTGAGAAGACCGGGGAGCTGTTTTTT. Residues: CASSEKTGELFF.

The rearrangement links TRBV7-9 to TRBJ2-5, with 11 bases fitting TRBD2. Unmatched junction bases numbered 9, after V lost 3 bases and J lost 0 bases. The germline V gene has CDR1 SEHNR and CDR2 FQNEAQ (reference sequence). The CDR3 covers 18 residues. Here the CDR3 DNA reads TGTGCCAGCAGCTTGGCGGGGACTAGCGGCCCCCACCAAGAGACCCAGTACTTC. The encoded protein is CASSLAGTSGPHQETQYF.

The chain joins TRBV4-1 to TRBJ1-2; no clear D gene. CDR1 MGHRA and CDR2 YSYEKL come from the germline V gene. The CDR3 has 17 residues. V was pared by 4 bases and J by 4 bases, with 22 bases between. The CDR3 spells CASSLEEAEGVGYGYTF. As DNA, the CDR3 is TGCGCCAGCAGCCTCGAGGAGGCGGAGGGTGTCGGCTATGGCTACACCTTC.

The J gene is TRBJ2-5, the V gene TRBV5-1, with no clear D. The ends were cut back, 6 bases at V and 1 base at J, with 10 bases in the middle. The germline V gene has CDR1 SGHRS and CDR2 YFSETQ. The CDR3 loop spans 13 amino acids. CDR3 protein: CASKSAVQETQYF. Here the CDR3 DNA reads TGCGCCAGCAAATCTGCCGTCCAAGAGACCCAGTACTTC. The full variable domain, rest sourced from reference TRBV5-1 and TRBJ2-5, is KAGVTQTPRYLIKTRGQQVTLSCSPISGHRSVSWYQQTPGQGLQFLFEYFSETQRNKGNFPGRFSGRQFSNSRSEMNVSTLELGDSALYLCASKSAVQETQYFGPGTRLLVL.

J is TRBJ1-1 and V is TRBV28; 7 nucleotides line up with TRBD1. V lost 10 bases, J lost 10 bases, and 6 bases stayed unmatched. Germline V gene sequence: CDR1 MDHEN, CDR2 SYDVKM. The CDR3 covers 10 residues. The CDR3 region has the DNA TGTGCCACCCTTAGGGGGCTAGCTTTCTTT. Translating gives CATLRGLAFF.

This rearrangement joins TRBV6-6 to TRBJ1-1; D unresolved. V dropped 4 bases and J dropped 2 bases, with 14 bases sitting between them. Germline CDR1 reads MNHNY; CDR2 reads SVGAGI (reference sequence). CDR3 length: 15 residues. The CDR3 DNA reads as TGTGCCAGCAGTTCTCACTCCCCTACCAACACTGAAGCTTTCTTT. It translates to CASSSHSPTNTEAFF.

The chain is built from TRBV10-3 and TRBJ2-3; 15 positions match TRBD2. The V gene's germline CDR1 is ENHRY and CDR2 SYGVKD. The V gene end was trimmed by 8 bases and the J gene end by 5 bases; junction bases not matched to a gene: 8. The CDR3 contains 16 residues. The CDR3 DNA is TGTGCCATCGCCGGACTAGCGGGAGGGCCGGGAGATACGCAGTATTTT. Its translation is CAIAGLAGGPGDTQYF.

V and J are TRBV7-9 and TRBJ2-1, with TRBD1 identical over 9 bases. CDR1 is SEHNR, CDR2 FQNEAQ, per germline (reference sequence). This CDR3 spans 14 amino acids. V shed 5 bases, J shed 7 bases, and the junction held 6 bases outside the gene matches. CDR3 residues: CASSRGQGINEQFF. The CDR3 region has the DNA TGTGCCAGCAGCCGCGGACAGGGGATAAATGAGCAGTTCTTC.

The chain uses TRBV6-1 and TRBJ2-7; 7 nucleotides line up with TRBD1. V lost 6 bases and J lost 1; bases outside the gene matches: 6. CDR3 length: 14 amino acids. Germline V gene data show CDR1 as MNHNS and CDR2 as SASEGT. The CDR3 protein is CASSLQGPSYEQYF. The CDR3 nucleotides are TGTGCCAGCAGCCTACAGGGGCCTTCCTACGAGCAGTACTTC.

The chain is built from TRBV19 and TRBJ2-2, with a possible D match to TRBD1 (6 bases). The CDR3 has 14 amino acids. The V end was cut by 7 bases, the J end by 5 bases, with 14 bases between. Germline loops: CDR1 LNHDA, CDR2 SQIVND (reference sequence). CDR3 sequence: CASTDSESTGELFF. For the CDR3, the DNA is TGTGCCAGTACGGACAGTGAATCTACCGGGGAGCTGTTTTTT.

This clone was counted a single time. The same CDR3 can be traced to other DNA sequences in this sample. The chain couples TRBV18 to TRBJ2-5; D uncertain. Germline CDR1 reads KGHSH; CDR2 reads LQKENI. This CDR3 has 11 residues. V lost 6 bases to trimming and J lost 5 bases, with 7 bases between them. The CDR3 coding sequence is TGTGCCAGCTCCCCAGGCGAGACCCAGTACTTC. The encoded protein is CASSPGETQYF.